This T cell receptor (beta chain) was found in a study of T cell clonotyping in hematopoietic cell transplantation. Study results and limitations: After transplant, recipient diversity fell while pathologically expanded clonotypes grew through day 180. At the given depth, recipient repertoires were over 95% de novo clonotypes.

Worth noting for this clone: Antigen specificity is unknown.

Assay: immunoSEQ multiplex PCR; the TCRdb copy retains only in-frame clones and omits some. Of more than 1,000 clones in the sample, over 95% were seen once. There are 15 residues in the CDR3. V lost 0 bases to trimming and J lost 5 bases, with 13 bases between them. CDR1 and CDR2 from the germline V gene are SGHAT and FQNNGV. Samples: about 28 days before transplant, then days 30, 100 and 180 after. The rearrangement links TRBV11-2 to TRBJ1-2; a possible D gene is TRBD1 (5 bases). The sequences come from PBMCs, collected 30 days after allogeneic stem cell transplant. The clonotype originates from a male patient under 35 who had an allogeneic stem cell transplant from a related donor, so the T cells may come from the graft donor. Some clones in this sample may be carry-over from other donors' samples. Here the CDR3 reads CASSLDRVSRYGYTF. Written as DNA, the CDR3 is TGTGCCAGCAGCTTAGACAGGGTGAGCCGGTATGGCTACACCTTC.